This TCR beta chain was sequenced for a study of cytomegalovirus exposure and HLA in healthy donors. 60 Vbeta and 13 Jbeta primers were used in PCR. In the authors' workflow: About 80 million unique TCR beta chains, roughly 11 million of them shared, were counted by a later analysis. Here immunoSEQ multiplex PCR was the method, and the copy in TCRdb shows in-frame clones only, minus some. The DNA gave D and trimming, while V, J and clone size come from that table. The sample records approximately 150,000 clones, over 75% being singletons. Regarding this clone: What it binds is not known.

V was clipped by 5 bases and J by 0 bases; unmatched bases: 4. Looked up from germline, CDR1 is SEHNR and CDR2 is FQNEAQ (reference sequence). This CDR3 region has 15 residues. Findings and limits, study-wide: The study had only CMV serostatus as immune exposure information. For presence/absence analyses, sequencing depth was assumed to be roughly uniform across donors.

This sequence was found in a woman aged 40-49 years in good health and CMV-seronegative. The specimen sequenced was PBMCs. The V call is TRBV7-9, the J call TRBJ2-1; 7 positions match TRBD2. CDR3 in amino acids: CASSMSGTSYNEQFF. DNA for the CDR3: TGTGCCAGCAGCATGAGCGGGACCTCCTACAATGAGCAGTTCTTC.